This T cell receptor (beta chain) derives from a study of blood T cell repertoires in COVID-19. In the study overall: Some COVID-19 samples were acute and others convalescent; all came from the United States, Italy and Spain. T cells, B-cell-depleted T cells, or PBMCs supplied cDNA or gDNA.

Germline-derived CDR1 and CDR2 are GTSNPN and SVGIG (reference sequence). CDR3 length equals 14 residues. Deletions cut 4 bases from V and 0 bases from J, with 12 bases between. Sequencing used immunoSEQ multiplex PCR; TCRdb keeps in-frame clones, though not all of them. The sample holds 81,000 or so clones, roughly 77% seen once. The rearrangement links TRBV30 to TRBJ1-1; tentatively, D is TRBD1 (6 bases). The specimen was peripheral blood. This TCR derives from a human donor in a cohort sampled during active COVID-19. CDR3 DNA: TGTGCCTGGACAGCCGGGACACTGAACACTGAAGCTTTCTTT. Translating it yields CAWTAGTLNTEAFF.